The 14 T cell receptor beta chains below come from one sample, sequenced in a study of shared clonotypes between healthy human individuals. Produced via immunoSEQ multiplex PCR; TCRdb's table is partial and in-frame only. This table holds approximately 2,300,000 clones, 85% to 95% found once. The specimen was naive CD4+ T cells from PBMCs. Documented subset: CD45RA+ positively selected. The receptors were gathered from a man between 18 and 35 years old in good health. Some clones in this sample may be carry-over from other donors' samples.

V and J are TRBV15 and TRBJ2-7; 8 positions agree with TRBD2. Unmatched junction bases numbered 17, after V lost 3 bases and J lost 13 bases. The CDR3 totals 15 residues. CDR1 LNHNV and CDR2 YYDKDF come from the germline V gene (reference sequence). The DNA of the CDR3 is TGTGCCACCAGCAGCCCGCTAGCGGGTACTTCCAAGAATTACTTC. Amino acid sequence: CATSSPLAGTSKNYF.

The chain employs TRBV7-9 and TRBJ2-3; D may be TRBD1 (6 bases). CDR3 length equals 15 residues. From germline, CDR1 is SEHNR and CDR2 FQNEAQ (reference sequence). Trimming left V 5 bases short and J 2 bases short, with 14 bases between. CDR3 in amino acids: CASSQTGQLTDTQYF. As DNA, the CDR3 is TGTGCCAGCAGCCAAACTGGACAGCTCACAGATACGCAGTATTTT.

This chain joins TRBV4-3 and TRBJ2-1; TRBD2 agrees at 7 bases. CDR3 length: 13 residues. CDR1 is LGHNA and CDR2 is YSLEER in the germline V gene. V lost 4 bases to trimming and J lost 11 bases; unmatched junction nucleotides: 8. The CDR3 sequence is CASSLEGLGKQFF. For the CDR3, the DNA is TGCGCCAGCAGCCTGGAAGGACTAGGAAAGCAGTTCTTC.

V gene TRBV5-1 combines with J gene TRBJ2-3; 10 nucleotides line up with TRBD2. V shed 1 base and J 4 bases; nucleotides not matched to a gene: 6. This CDR3 contains 16 residues. Germline assignment: CDR1 SGHRS and CDR2 YFSETQ. The CDR3 is CASSLTLAGTPDTQYF. The CDR3, as DNA: TGCGCCAGCAGCTTGACACTAGCGGGGACCCCAGATACGCAGTATTTT.

This clone was picked up one time. The chain couples TRBV29-1 to TRBJ2-7; D is unresolved. The CDR3 extends over 13 amino acids. Germline V gives CDR1 SQVTM, CDR2 ANQGSEA. Trimming stripped 0 bases from V and 7 bases from J, with 13 bases between. CDR3 protein: CSVEDRPAEEQYF. The CDR3 DNA reads as TGCAGCGTTGAAGACAGGCCGGCAGAAGAGCAGTACTTC.

V is TRBV7-9 and J is TRBJ1-4; 9 positions match TRBD1. The CDR3 consists of 13 residues. The germline V gene encodes CDR1 SEHNR and CDR2 FQNEAQ (reference sequence). V was clipped by 5 bases and J by 10 bases; unmatched bases: 5. CDR3 nucleotides: TGTGCCAGCAGCCAGGGACAGGGAGTAAAACTGTTTTTT. It yields the protein CASSQGQGVKLFF.

Of note for this clone: At the DNA level, this CDR3 is encoded by other sequences in the same sample as well. The V gene is TRBV5-4, the J gene TRBJ2-5, with D possibly matching TRBD1 (6 bases). This CDR3 has 13 amino acids. Germline values: CDR1 SGHNT, CDR2 YYREEE (reference sequence). V dropped 2 bases and J dropped 5 bases, with 10 bases sitting between them. The CDR3 nucleotides read TGTGCCAGCAGCTTCTCCCAGGGGGAGACCCAGTACTTC. Amino acids: CASSFSQGETQYF.

DNA of the CDR3: TGTGCCAGCTCACCTCAACGGACAACTAACACTGAAGCTTTCTTT. It is translated as CASSPQRTTNTEAFF. The chain uses TRBV18 and TRBJ1-1; possibly TRBD1 for D (5 bases). The CDR3 length is 15 residues. Trimming took off 3 bases at V and 2 bases at J, with 13 bases between the two ends. The germline CDR1 and CDR2 sequences are KGHSH and LQKENI.

This chain links TRBV27 with TRBJ2-7, with 9 bases aligning to TRBD2. Germline V CDR1 and CDR2: MNHEY, SMNVEV (reference sequence). V shed 5 bases, J shed 2 bases, and the junction held 13 bases outside the gene matches. This CDR3 is 17 amino acids long. The CDR3 bases are TGTGCCAGCAGTCCACTACTAAGCGGGAGGCAGACCTACGAGCAGTACTTC. It encodes CASSPLLSGRQTYEQYF.

This rearrangement joins TRBV7-2 to TRBJ2-5; unclear D gene. In germline, CDR1 is SGHTA, CDR2 FQGNSA. Trimming removed 2 bases from V and 2 bases from J, with 12 bases in between. The CDR3 sequence is 15 residues long. The CDR3 loop reads CASSLKRRSQETQYF. The CDR3 bases are TGTGCCAGCAGCTTAAAGAGGCGGTCGCAAGAGACCCAGTACTTC.

For this clone: This same CDR3 is encoded by further DNA sequences in the sample. The V and J genes are TRBV28 and TRBJ1-2; D call uncertain. V was trimmed by 8 bases and J by 0 bases, leaving 4 bases between them. The germline CDR1 and CDR2 sequences are MDHEN and SYDVKM. This CDR3 has 11 amino acids. Here the CDR3 DNA reads TGTGCCAGCGGACCTAACTATGGCTACACCTTC. Amino acid sequence: CASGPNYGYTF.

The CDR3 DNA sequence: TGTGCCAGCAGTGTATCCCGGGAAGAGACCCAGTACTTC. It is translated as CASSVSREETQYF. This rearrangement joins TRBV6-4 to TRBJ2-5, with no clear D. Deletions cut 4 bases from V and 3 bases from J, with 9 bases between. CDR3 length: 13 residues. Germline CDR1 MRHNA, CDR2 SNTAGT.

The genes are TRBV28 and TRBJ1-6; 10 bases are a match to TRBD1. Germline V gene data show CDR1 as MDHEN and CDR2 as SYDVKM. V lost 11 bases to trimming and J lost 7 bases; unmatched junction nucleotides: 2. The CDR3 runs to 12 residues. The CDR3 region is CASGQGNSPLHF. As DNA, the CDR3 is TGTGCCTCGGGACAGGGGAATTCACCCCTCCACTTT.

This chain connects TRBV5-6 to TRBJ1-2; 8 bases are shared with TRBD1. The CDR3 is 14 amino acids. CDR1 and CDR2 (germline): SGHDT, YYEEEE. J gave up 6 bases and V 0 bases, and 4 bases lay outside the gene matches. The CDR3 region has the DNA TGTGCCAGCAGCTTGGGACAGGGGACACATGGCTACACCTTC. Its translation is CASSLGQGTHGYTF.